A single sample is the source of the 30 T cell receptor beta chains below, sequenced in a study of blood T cell repertoires in COVID-19. Some clones are missing from TCRdb's copy, which holds only in-frame ones; the method was immunoSEQ multiplex PCR. The table shows tens of thousands of clones, with roughly 80% occurring only once. The sequenced sample consisted of peripheral blood. The receptors derive from a woman aged 60 to 75 with acute or convalescent COVID-19.

This chain joins TRBV18 and TRBJ1-5; 8 positions agree with TRBD1. The length of the CDR3 is 16 residues. J lost 7 bases, V lost 1 base, and 9 bases had no gene match. Looked up from germline, CDR1 is KGHSH and CDR2 is LQKENI. The CDR3 coding sequence is TGTGCCAGCTCACCACAAAATACAGGGGGGGAACAGCCCCAGCATTTT. Translation: CASSPQNTGGEQPQHF.

To note about this clone: Other nucleotide sequences from this sample produce the same CDR3. The chain links TRBV10-1 to TRBJ1-1; unclear D gene. CDR1 WNHNN and CDR2 SYGVQD come from the germline V gene (reference sequence). Trimming stripped 6 bases from V and 0 bases from J, with 8 bases between. The CDR3 consists of 13 residues. The CDR3 nucleotides read TGCGCCAGCAGACAAGAATTGAACACTGAAGCTTTCTTT. It codes for CASRQELNTEAFF.

The V gene is TRBV5-5, the J gene TRBJ2-6; 9 nucleotides agree with TRBD1. Germline lookup yields CDR1 SGHKS and CDR2 YYEKEE (reference sequence). V gave up 4 bases and J gave up 2 bases; unmatched junction bases: 7. This CDR3 is built from 17 residues. In DNA form, the CDR3 reads TGTGCCAGCAGCCTGGGACAGGGTATGACTGGGGCCAACGTCCTGACTTTC. It is translated as CASSLGQGMTGANVLTF.

V and J are TRBV7-9 and TRBJ2-3; tentative D call: TRBD1 (6 bases). V lost 4 bases and J 6 bases, leaving 14 bases between the germline ends. Germline loops: CDR1 SEHNR, CDR2 FQNEAQ (reference sequence). This CDR3 spans 14 amino acids. The CDR3, as DNA: TGTGCCAGCAGCTCCTGGACAGCCGCGGATACGCAGTATTTT. The encoded protein is CASSSWTAADTQYF.

The chain has TRBV6-5 and TRBJ2-1, with 10 bases matching TRBD2. The V and J ends lost 3 bases and 15 bases, in that order; junction bases with no gene match: 17. Germline V gene lookup returns CDR1 MNHEY and CDR2 SVGAGI. CDR3 length: 16 residues. The CDR3 nucleotides are TGTGCCAGCAGTTATCGGGGTAGCGGGGGGACTCTCGAGTGGTTCTTC. Translated: CASSYRGSGGTLEWFF.

The chain recombines TRBV6-6 with TRBJ1-1; 7 nucleotides line up with TRBD1. The CDR3 runs 14 residues. After removal of 7 bases from V and 7 bases from J, the junction contained 12 bases not matched to a gene. Germline V gene lookup returns CDR1 MNHNY and CDR2 SVGAGI (reference sequence). The CDR3 coding sequence is TGTGCCAGCAAACCGGGACAGATATACGTTGAAGCTTTCTTT. It encodes CASKPGQIYVEAFF.

This clone has just one count. V usage is TRBV6-6 and J usage is TRBJ2-1, with 9 bases matching TRBD2. The V segment lost 5 bases and the J segment 3 bases; nucleotides outside the gene matches: 11. CDR1 and CDR2 from the germline V gene are MNHNY and SVGAGI (reference sequence). The CDR3 loop spans 17 amino acids. The CDR3 reads CASSPTRRGGVYNEQFF. CDR3 nucleotides: TGTGCCAGCAGTCCCACTCGGCGGGGGGGCGTCTACAATGAGCAGTTCTTC.

V gene TRBV3-1 (or the pseudogene TRBV3-2) combines with J gene TRBJ1-2; TRBD1 matches at 8 bases. Germline loops: CDR1 LGHDT, CDR2 YNNKEL (reference sequence). The CDR3 spans 16 residues. V was clipped by 5 bases and J by 4 bases; unmatched bases: 12. CDR3 residues: CASSSGGGGAFYGYTF. Written as DNA, the CDR3 is TGTGCCAGCAGCTCAGGGGGCGGGGGCGCCTTCTATGGCTACACCTTC.

The CDR3 here is CASSLEGAHQPQHF. DNA of the CDR3: TGTGCCAGCAGCTTAGAGGGGGCGCATCAGCCCCAGCATTTT. The genes are TRBV7-6 and TRBJ1-5; TRBD1 agrees at 7 bases. The CDR3 is 14 residues long. The junction had 2 bases not matched to a gene; V was cut back by 1 base and J by 5 bases. Per germline, CDR1 SGHVS and CDR2 FNYEAQ. The full variable domain, its missing parts supplied by reference TRBV7-6 and TRBJ1-5, is GAGVSQSPRYKVTKRGQDVALRCDPISGHVSLYWYRQALGQGPEFLTYFNYEAQQDKSGLPNDRFSAERPEGSISTLTIQRTEQRDSAMYRCASSLEGAHQPQHFGDGTRLSIL.

The chain links TRBV18 to TRBJ1-4; perhaps TRBD1 as D (5 bases). This CDR3 has 16 residues. V was cut by 3 bases and J by 0 bases, with 11 bases left in between. Germline lookup yields CDR1 KGHSH and CDR2 LQKENI. The CDR3 sequence: CASSPGLEATNEKLFF. CDR3 nucleotide sequence: TGTGCCAGCTCACCGGGGCTCGAGGCAACTAATGAAAAACTGTTTTTT. Looking up the rest from reference TRBV18 and TRBJ1-4 gives the full variable domain: NAGVMQNPRHLVRRRGQEARLRCSPMKGHSHVYWYRQLPEEGLKFMVYLQKENIIDESGMPKERFSAEFPKEGPSILRIQQVVRGDSAAYFCASSPGLEATNEKLFFGSGTQLSVL.

V is TRBV5-8 and J is TRBJ2-1; 8 nucleotides match TRBD1. This CDR3 spans 14 amino acids. J gave up 8 bases and V 4 bases, and 8 bases lay outside the gene matches. The V gene's germline CDR1 is SGHTS and CDR2 YDEGEE. CDR3 sequence (DNA): TGTGCCAGCAGCCCCACAGGGGGTATCTATGAGCAGTTCTTC. This gives the protein CASSPTGGIYEQFF. Combining the CDR3 with reference TRBV5-8 and TRBJ2-1 gives the whole variable domain EAGVTQSPTHLIKTRGQQATLRCSPISGHTSVYWYQQALGLGLQFLLWYDEGEERNRGNFPPRFSGRQFPNYSSELNVNALELEDSALYLCASSPTGGIYEQFFGPGTRLTVL.

The rearrangement uses TRBV29-1 and TRBJ2-5; D call uncertain. The CDR3 loop spans 13 amino acids. V was pared by 6 bases and J by 2 bases, with 13 bases between. CDR1 is SQVTM, CDR2 ANQGSEA, per germline. CDR3 sequence (DNA): TGCAGCGTAACCCCGGGTCCTCAAGAGACCCAGTACTTC. This translates into CSVTPGPQETQYF.

The rearrangement uses TRBV9 and TRBJ2-1, with D unresolved. This CDR3 spans 15 amino acids. Trimming left V 0 bases short and J 5 bases short, with 12 bases between. Per the germline V gene, CDR1 is SGDLS and CDR2 is YYNGEE. As DNA, the CDR3 is TGTGCCAGCAGCGTAGGACGAGACGGAGACAATGAGCAGTTCTTC. It codes for CASSVGRDGDNEQFF.

V usage is TRBV11-2 and J usage is TRBJ1-3; TRBD1 is a possible D gene (5 bases). The V end was cut by 1 base, the J end by 3 bases, with 10 bases between. The CDR3 covers 15 residues. Germline V gives CDR1 SGHAT, CDR2 FQNNGV. The CDR3 DNA is TGTGCCAGCAGCTTAGGCCAGGGATTTGGAAACACCATATATTTT. Protein product: CASSLGQGFGNTIYF.

This clone occurred a few times. The chain uses TRBV2 and TRBJ1-1; perhaps TRBD1 as D (5 bases). The germline CDR1 and CDR2 sequences are SNHLY and FYNNEI. This CDR3 contains 13 residues. V shed 0 bases and J shed 7 bases, with 9 bases lying between them. The CDR3 bases are TGTGCCAGCAGTGAAGCGCTTAGGGGTGAAGCTTTCTTT. Translation: CASSEALRGEAFF.

The chain employs TRBV5-1 and TRBJ1-4; 10 bases are a match to TRBD1. Germline V gene lookup returns CDR1 SGHRS and CDR2 YFSETQ. The CDR3 loop spans 14 amino acids. V lost 4 bases, J lost 6 bases, and 3 bases stayed unmatched. CDR3 bases: TGCGCCAGCAGCGCGGGACAGGGGTATGAAAAACTGTTTTTT. Translation gives CASSAGQGYEKLFF.

The CDR3 spells CASSSTGILGDTQYF. CDR3 bases: TGTGCCAGCAGCTCCACAGGGATTTTAGGAGATACGCAGTATTTT. V is TRBV7-2 and J is TRBJ2-3, with D maybe TRBD1 (6 bases). CDR3 size: 15 residues. The germline V gene encodes CDR1 SGHTA and CDR2 FQGNSA. Trimming took 4 bases from V and 5 from J, leaving 16 bases between them.

The chain couples TRBV18 to TRBJ1-2, with D maybe TRBD1 (6 bases). V was pared by 8 bases and J by 6 bases, with 22 bases between. The CDR3 extends over 15 amino acids. Per the germline V gene, CDR1 is KGHSH and CDR2 is LQKENI. The DNA of the CDR3 is TGTGCCAGCAAGCGTGACCAGGGGCCCTTTAATGGCTACACCTTC. It codes for CASKRDQGPFNGYTF.

The rearrangement links TRBV24-1 to TRBJ2-5; perhaps TRBD2 as D (6 bases). The CDR3 contains 14 residues. Deletions cut 1 base from V and 3 bases from J, with 8 bases between. CDR1 KGHDR and CDR2 SFDVKD come from the germline V gene. CDR3 bases: TGTGCCACCAGTGATTTCTCGGGGGAAGAGACCCAGTACTTC. This sequence encodes CATSDFSGEETQYF.

The rearrangement links TRBV6-5 to TRBJ2-7; 10 bases agree with TRBD1. Germline lookup yields CDR1 MNHEY and CDR2 SVGAGI. The CDR3 loop spans 15 amino acids. Trimming cost V 6 bases and J 2 bases; bases outside gene matches: 7. The DNA for the CDR3 is TGTGCCAGCAGGGCGGGGACAGGGGTGGCCTACGAGCAGTACTTC. Translating it yields CASRAGTGVAYEQYF.

The chain carries TRBV2 and TRBJ1-1, with a weak D call TRBD1 (5 bases). The length of the CDR3 is 12 residues. Germline lookup yields CDR1 SNHLY and CDR2 FYNNEI. V was cut by 9 bases and J by 0 bases, with 8 bases left in between. CDR3 sequence: CASSGVNTEAFF. CDR3 nucleotides: TGTGCCAGTTCGGGGGTGAACACTGAAGCTTTCTTT.

CDR3 amino acids: CASRNRSGTGITDTQYF. The CDR3 region has the DNA TGCGCCAGCAGGAACAGAAGTGGGACAGGGATAACAGATACGCAGTATTTT. This chain links TRBV5-1 with TRBJ2-3; 9 nucleotides line up with TRBD1. Germline-derived CDR1 and CDR2 are SGHRS and YFSETQ. The CDR3 sequence is 17 residues long. After removal of 5 bases from V and 3 bases from J, the junction contained 13 bases not matched to a gene.

This chain connects TRBV11-3 to TRBJ2-6; possible D gene TRBD1, 7 bases. This CDR3 has 18 amino acids. Trimming removed 4 bases from V and 0 bases from J, with 16 bases in between. Per germline, CDR1 SGHNT and CDR2 YENEEA. CDR3 nucleotides: TGTGCCAGCAGCTCAGGGGGACTTCTCACCTCTGGGGCCAACGTCCTGACTTTC. Amino acids: CASSSGGLLTSGANVLTF.

This clone appeared many times. The genes are TRBV6-4 and TRBJ2-5; 10 bases fit TRBD1. Trimming at V came to 6 bases and at J to 5 bases, leaving 12 bases not matched to a gene. Germline CDR1 and CDR2: MRHNA and SNTAGT. The CDR3 totals 16 residues. CDR3 residues: CASSANSGTGDETQYF. The CDR3 DNA is TGTGCCAGCAGCGCCAACTCCGGGACAGGGGACGAGACCCAGTACTTC.

This clone appeared a single time. The chain combines TRBV6-5 with TRBJ1-2; D gene unclear. Per germline, CDR1 MNHEY and CDR2 SVGAGI. V lost 0 bases, J lost 9 bases, and 14 bases lay in between. The CDR3 consists of 14 residues. The CDR3 sequence: CASSYSINLGSYTF. The CDR3 DNA is TGTGCCAGCAGTTACTCGATTAACCTCGGGAGCTACACCTTC.

For this clone: At one of its ends the junction is not consistent with the germline gene, which may arise from a read error. Here the CDR3 reads CASSSLGTGQESQYF. In DNA, the CDR3 is TGCGCCAGCAGCTCCCTCGGGACAGGGCAAGAGAGCCAGTACTTC. The V and J genes are TRBV5-1 and TRBJ2-5; 9 bases agree with TRBD1. This CDR3 region has 15 residues. Per the germline V gene, CDR1 is SGHRS and CDR2 is YFSETQ. Combining the CDR3 with reference TRBV5-1 and TRBJ2-5 gives the whole variable domain KAGVTQTPRYLIKTRGQQVTLSCSPISGHRSVSWYQQTPGQGLQFLFEYFSETQRNKGNFPGRFSGRQFSNSRSEMNVSTLELGDSALYLCASSSLGTGQESQYFGPGTRLLVL.

The gene calls are TRBV6-5 and TRBJ1-1; 7 bases line up with TRBD1. Germline V gives CDR1 MNHEY, CDR2 SVGAGI. J was trimmed by 1 base and V by 6 bases; bases with no gene match: 8. This CDR3 contains 15 residues. CDR3 DNA sequence: TGTGCCAGCAGAGCCCTGGACAGGTCGAACACTGAAGCTTTCTTT. Its protein product is CASRALDRSNTEAFF.

The chain is built from TRBV10-3 and TRBJ2-1, with D perhaps TRBD1 (6 bases). This CDR3 spans 17 amino acids. CDR1 ENHRY and CDR2 SYGVKD come from the germline V gene. The V end was cut by 3 bases, the J end by 0 bases, with 15 bases between. The CDR3 coding sequence is TGTGCCATCAGTGACCCCCTCAGGGGAAGCTCCTACAATGAGCAGTTCTTC. Translating gives CAISDPLRGSSYNEQFF.

The J gene is TRBJ2-7, the V gene TRBV18; 7 bases align to TRBD1. The ends lost 5 bases at V and 1 base at J; junction bases unmatched: 5. This CDR3 spans 14 amino acids. In germline, CDR1 is KGHSH, CDR2 LQKENI. The DNA for the CDR3 is TGTGCCAGCTCAATAGGGACAGCTTCCTACGAGCAGTACTTC. It specifies CASSIGTASYEQYF.

V is TRBV4-3 and J is TRBJ1-2; D gene ambiguous. Germline-derived CDR1 and CDR2 are LGHNA and YSLEER. V dropped 0 bases and J dropped 8 bases, with 19 bases sitting between them. The CDR3 has 16 residues. The CDR3 protein is CASSQDSRGSSGGYTF. The CDR3 region has the DNA TGCGCCAGCAGCCAAGATTCCCGAGGCTCCAGTGGAGGCTACACCTTC.